The 2 T cell receptor beta chains presented below share a single source sample, sequenced in a study of cytomegalovirus exposure and HLA in healthy donors. Primers: 60 Vbeta forward and 13 Jbeta reverse. The assay was immunoSEQ multiplex PCR, and TCRdb's table has in-frame clones only and misses some. The sample lists more than 90,000 clones, about 86% occurring once. Material: PBMCs. These TCRs come from a woman in her 70s in good health and CMV-seropositive.

This clone was observed a single time. This rearrangement joins TRBV5-1 to TRBJ2-7; TRBD1 matches at 9 bases. The ends lost 4 bases at V and 0 bases at J; junction bases unmatched: 5. Germline V gives CDR1 SGHRS, CDR2 YFSETQ. The CDR3 runs 15 residues. The CDR3: CASSHGTGSSYEQYF. CDR3 sequence (DNA): TGCGCCAGCAGCCACGGGACAGGGAGCTCCTACGAGCAGTACTTC.

This chain links TRBV29-1 with TRBJ2-5; tentative D call: TRBD1 (5 bases). The CDR3 contains 14 residues. Germline loops: CDR1 SQVTM, CDR2 ANQGSEA. V lost 3 bases and J 9 bases, leaving 20 bases between the germline ends. The CDR3 DNA reads as TGCAGCGTTGATATGGTGGCAGGGCGTGAGGCCCAGTACTTC. Translation gives CSVDMVAGREAQYF.